These T cell receptor beta chains were read from a single sample in a study of T-cell reconstitution after alpha-beta-depleted transplantation in children. One entry per CDR3 protein results from TCRdb running MiXCR on the PCR reads. This table has around 370,000 distinct CDR3 sequences, 10% appearing once. The sample here was PBMCs from the stem cell graft donor, taken from the stem cell graft. These receptors were obtained from a human donor who donated a stem cell graft to a child with acute lymphoblastic leukemia. CDR3s include the opening cysteine and the closing phenylalanine or tryptophan. The D gene is left open where the match is weak. The size of a clone is reported for some rows only, either as once, few or many, or as a class for expanded clones.

cdr3_length: 14
clone_size: NA
j_call: TRBJ2-1
v_call: TRBV7-9
d_call: NA
cdr3_aa: CASSLDRAYNEQFF
cdr3_nt: TGTGCCAGCAGTCTGGACCGAGCTTACAATGAGCAGTTCTTC

cdr3_length: 14
clone_size: many
j_call: TRBJ2-2
v_call: TRBV4-3
d_call: NA
cdr3_aa: CASSPRPGSGELFF
cdr3_nt: TGCGCCAGCAGCCCGCGACCCGGCAGCGGGGAGCTGTTTTTT

cdr3_length: 16
clone_size: NA
j_call: TRBJ2-4
v_call: TRBV7-2
d_call: NA
cdr3_aa: CASSLVGPLAKNIQYF
cdr3_nt: TGTGCCAGCAGCTTAGTAGGACCCCTAGCCAAAAACATTCAGTACTTC

cdr3_length: 14
clone_size: few
j_call: TRBJ2-3
v_call: TRBV7-2
d_call: NA
cdr3_aa: CASSSQRLTDTQYF
cdr3_nt: TGTGCCAGCAGCTCCCAGCGGCTCACAGATACGCAGTATTTT

cdr3_length: 14
clone_size: NA
j_call: TRBJ2-2
v_call: TRBV15
d_call: TRBD2
cdr3_aa: CATGRGLNTGELFF
cdr3_nt: TGTGCCACCGGGAGGGGTCTGAACACCGGGGAGCTGTTTTTT

cdr3_length: 14
clone_size: many
j_call: TRBJ2-3
v_call: TRBV27
d_call: NA
cdr3_aa: CASSLNGNTDTQYF
cdr3_nt: TGTGCCAGCAGTTTAAACGGGAACACAGATACGCAGTATTTT

cdr3_length: 15
clone_size: few
j_call: TRBJ2-7
v_call: TRBV30
d_call: TRBD2
cdr3_aa: CAWSGGLADSYEQYF
cdr3_nt: TGTGCCTGGAGCGGGGGACTAGCGGACTCCTACGAGCAGTACTTC

cdr3_length: 13
clone_size: few
j_call: TRBJ2-5
v_call: TRBV4-1
d_call: NA
cdr3_aa: CASRTQWEETQYF
cdr3_nt: TGCGCCAGCAGAACACAGTGGGAAGAGACCCAGTACTTC

cdr3_length: 18
clone_size: NA
j_call: TRBJ2-1
v_call: TRBV19
d_call: TRBD2
cdr3_aa: CASSPGTSGSGSYNEQFF
cdr3_nt: TGTGCCAGTAGTCCCGGGACTAGCGGGAGTGGGTCCTACAATGAGCAGTTCTTC

cdr3_length: 11
clone_size: NA
j_call: TRBJ2-7
v_call: TRBV5-6
d_call: NA
cdr3_aa: CASSTGSEQYF
cdr3_nt: TGTGCCAGCAGCACAGGGAGCGAGCAGTACTTC

cdr3_length: 14
clone_size: NA
j_call: TRBJ1-4
v_call: TRBV5-1
d_call: NA
cdr3_aa: CASSLGTVQEKLFF
cdr3_nt: TGCGCCAGCAGCTTGGGGACAGTTCAAGAAAAACTGTTTTTT

cdr3_length: 18
clone_size: NA
j_call: TRBJ2-5
v_call: TRBV7-7
d_call: TRBD2
cdr3_aa: CASSFGLAGGTYQETQYF
cdr3_nt: TGTGCTAGCAGCTTTGGACTAGCGGGAGGAACGTACCAAGAGACCCAGTACTTC

cdr3_length: 13
clone_size: many
j_call: TRBJ2-7
v_call: TRBV12-3/TRBV12-4
d_call: NA
cdr3_aa: CASSFARVDEQYF
cdr3_nt: TGTGCCAGCAGTTTTGCCCGGGTTGATGAGCAGTACTTC

cdr3_length: 15
clone_size: NA
j_call: TRBJ2-7
v_call: TRBV12-3/TRBV12-4
d_call: TRBD1
cdr3_aa: CASSQTPGQGYEQYF
cdr3_nt: TGTGCCAGCAGTCAAACTCCGGGACAGGGATACGAGCAGTACTTC

cdr3_length: 16
clone_size: NA
j_call: TRBJ1-5
v_call: TRBV25-1
d_call: NA
cdr3_aa: CASSEWWETSNQPQHF
cdr3_nt: TGTGCCAGCAGTGAATGGTGGGAAACTAGCAATCAGCCCCAGCATTTT

cdr3_length: 16
clone_size: few
j_call: TRBJ2-2
v_call: TRBV20-1
d_call: TRBD2
cdr3_aa: CSAPPPLAGDPGELFF
cdr3_nt: TGCAGTGCTCCTCCCCCCCTCGCGGGGGACCCCGGGGAGCTGTTTTTT

cdr3_length: 14
clone_size: few
j_call: TRBJ2-5
v_call: TRBV20-1
d_call: TRBD2
cdr3_aa: CSAVAGVRQETQYF
cdr3_nt: TGCAGTGCTGTAGCGGGAGTAAGGCAAGAGACCCAGTACTTC

cdr3_length: 15
clone_size: NA
j_call: TRBJ2-7
v_call: TRBV7-2
d_call: TRBD2
cdr3_aa: CASSLAGGFFDEQYF
cdr3_nt: TGTGCCAGCAGCTTAGCGGGAGGGTTCTTTGACGAGCAGTACTTC

cdr3_length: 15
clone_size: NA
j_call: TRBJ1-6
v_call: TRBV4-3
d_call: NA
cdr3_aa: CASSQDWNPNSPLHF
cdr3_nt: TGCGCCAGCAGCCAAGATTGGAACCCCAATTCACCCCTCCACTTT

cdr3_length: 15
clone_size: many
j_call: TRBJ1-5
v_call: TRBV5-6
d_call: NA
cdr3_aa: CASSLAGHSNQPQHF
cdr3_nt: TGTGCCAGCAGCTTGGCCGGACATAGCAATCAGCCCCAGCATTTT

cdr3_length: 15
clone_size: NA
j_call: TRBJ2-1
v_call: TRBV20-1
d_call: TRBD1
cdr3_aa: CSAHRLGQGSDEQFF
cdr3_nt: TGCAGTGCTCACCGCCTGGGACAGGGGAGCGATGAGCAGTTCTTC

cdr3_length: 15
clone_size: few
j_call: TRBJ2-7
v_call: TRBV12-3/TRBV12-4
d_call: TRBD1
cdr3_aa: CASSSGQGILYEQYF
cdr3_nt: TGTGCCAGCAGTTCGGGACAGGGGATTCTCTACGAGCAGTACTTC

cdr3_length: 15
clone_size: few
j_call: TRBJ1-6
v_call: TRBV7-2
d_call: NA
cdr3_aa: CASSTSGTAASPLHF
cdr3_nt: TGTGCCAGCAGCACCAGTGGGACGGCGGCTTCACCCCTCCACTTT

cdr3_length: 15
clone_size: few
j_call: TRBJ2-7
v_call: TRBV7-9
d_call: TRBD1
cdr3_aa: CASSLQDRAPYEQYF
cdr3_nt: TGTGCCAGCAGCCTCCAGGACAGGGCCCCCTACGAGCAGTACTTC

cdr3_length: 15
clone_size: many
j_call: TRBJ2-5
v_call: TRBV5-1
d_call: NA
cdr3_aa: CASSLGAGIQETQYF
cdr3_nt: TGCGCCAGCAGCTTGGGAGCGGGTATACAAGAGACCCAGTACTTC

cdr3_length: 14
clone_size: few
j_call: TRBJ2-2
v_call: TRBV15
d_call: NA
cdr3_aa: CATSTETDTGELFF
cdr3_nt: TGTGCCACCAGCACCGAAACAGACACCGGGGAGCTGTTTTTT

cdr3_length: 10
clone_size: NA
j_call: TRBJ2-7
v_call: TRBV28
d_call: NA
cdr3_aa: CAAGGDEQYF
cdr3_nt: TGTGCCGCGGGCGGCGACGAGCAGTACTTC

cdr3_length: 14
clone_size: NA
j_call: TRBJ2-7
v_call: TRBV12-3/TRBV12-4
d_call: TRBD2
cdr3_aa: CASSPGWGGYEQYF
cdr3_nt: TGTGCCAGCAGCCCCGGCTGGGGGGGCTACGAGCAGTACTTC

cdr3_length: 15
clone_size: few
j_call: TRBJ1-5
v_call: TRBV6-2/TRBV6-3
d_call: NA
cdr3_aa: CASTRTVNSNQPQHF
cdr3_nt: TGTGCCAGCACCCGGACAGTTAATAGCAATCAGCCCCAGCATTTT

cdr3_length: 16
clone_size: NA
j_call: TRBJ2-3
v_call: TRBV20-1
d_call: TRBD1
cdr3_aa: CSAKGAGQGETDTQYF
cdr3_nt: TGCAGTGCTAAAGGGGCGGGACAGGGGGAAACAGATACGCAGTATTTT

cdr3_length: 12
clone_size: many
j_call: TRBJ2-1
v_call: TRBV24-1
d_call: NA
cdr3_aa: CATSVETGEQFF
cdr3_nt: TGTGCCACCAGTGTTGAGACCGGTGAGCAGTTCTTC

cdr3_length: 14
clone_size: NA
j_call: TRBJ1-3
v_call: TRBV29-1
d_call: NA
cdr3_aa: CSVRGASGGNTIYF
cdr3_nt: TGCAGCGTCCGCGGGGCCTCGGGTGGAAACACCATATATTTT

cdr3_length: 17
clone_size: few
j_call: TRBJ2-2
v_call: TRBV4-1
d_call: NA
cdr3_aa: CASSQMGEGAFTGELFF
cdr3_nt: TGCGCCAGCAGCCAGATGGGGGAGGGGGCGTTCACCGGGGAGCTGTTTTTT

cdr3_length: 15
clone_size: NA
j_call: TRBJ2-7
v_call: TRBV9
d_call: NA
cdr3_aa: CASSRLGQATYEQYF
cdr3_nt: TGTGCCAGCAGCAGGCTGGGGCAGGCAACCTACGAGCAGTACTTC

cdr3_length: 17
clone_size: NA
j_call: TRBJ2-3
v_call: TRBV24-1
d_call: NA
cdr3_aa: CATSDYSPRLSTDTQYF
cdr3_nt: TGTGCCACCAGTGATTACTCCCCGAGACTAAGCACAGATACGCAGTATTTC